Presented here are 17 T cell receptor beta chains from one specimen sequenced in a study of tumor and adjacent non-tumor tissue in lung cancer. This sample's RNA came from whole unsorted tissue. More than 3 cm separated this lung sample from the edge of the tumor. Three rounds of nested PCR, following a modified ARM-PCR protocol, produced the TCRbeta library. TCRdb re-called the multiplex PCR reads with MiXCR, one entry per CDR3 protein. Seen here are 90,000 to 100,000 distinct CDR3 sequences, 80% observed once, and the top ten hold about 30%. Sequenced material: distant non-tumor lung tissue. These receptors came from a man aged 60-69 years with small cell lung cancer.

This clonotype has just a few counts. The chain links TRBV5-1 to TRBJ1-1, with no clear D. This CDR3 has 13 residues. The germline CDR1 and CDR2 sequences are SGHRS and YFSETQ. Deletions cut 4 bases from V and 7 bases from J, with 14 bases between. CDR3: CASSAASTGEAFF. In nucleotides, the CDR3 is TGCGCCAGCAGCGCAGCCAGTACCGGTGAAGCTTTCTTT.

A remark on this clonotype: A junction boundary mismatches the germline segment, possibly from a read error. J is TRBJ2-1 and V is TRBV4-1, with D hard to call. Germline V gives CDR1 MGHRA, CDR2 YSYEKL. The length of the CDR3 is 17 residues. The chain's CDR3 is CASSQLRGSANINEQLF. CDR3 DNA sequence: TGCGCCAGCAGCCAACTAAGAGGCTCGGCCAATATCAATGAGCAGTTGTTC.

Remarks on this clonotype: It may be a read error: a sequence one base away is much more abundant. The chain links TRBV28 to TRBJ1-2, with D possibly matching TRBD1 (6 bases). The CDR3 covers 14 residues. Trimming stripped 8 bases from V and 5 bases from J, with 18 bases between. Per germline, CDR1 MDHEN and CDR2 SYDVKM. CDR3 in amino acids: CASLGTNEEYGYTF. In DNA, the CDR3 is TGTGCCAGCTTGGGGACAAATGAAGAGTATGGCTACACCTTC.

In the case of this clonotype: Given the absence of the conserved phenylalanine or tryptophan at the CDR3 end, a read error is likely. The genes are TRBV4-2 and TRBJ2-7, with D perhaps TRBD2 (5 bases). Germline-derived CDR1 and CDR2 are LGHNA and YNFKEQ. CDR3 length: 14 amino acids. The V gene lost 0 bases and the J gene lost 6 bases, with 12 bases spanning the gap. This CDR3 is CASSQDTGGSEQYS. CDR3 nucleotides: TGTGCCAGCAGCCAAGATACCGGTGGGAGCGAGCAGTACTCC.

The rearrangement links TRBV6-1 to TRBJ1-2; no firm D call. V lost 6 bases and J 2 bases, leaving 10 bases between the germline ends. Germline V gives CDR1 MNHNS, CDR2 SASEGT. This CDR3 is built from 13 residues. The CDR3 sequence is CASRDWINYGYTF. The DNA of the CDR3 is TGTGCCAGCAGAGACTGGATAAACTATGGCTACACCTTC.

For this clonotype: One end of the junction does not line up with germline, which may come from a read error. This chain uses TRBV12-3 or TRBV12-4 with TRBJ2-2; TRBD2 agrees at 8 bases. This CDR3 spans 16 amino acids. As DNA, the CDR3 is TGTGACAGCAGTTTAGCGCAAGCGGGAGTGGCCGGGGAGCTGTTTTTT. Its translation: CDSSLAQAGVAGELFF.

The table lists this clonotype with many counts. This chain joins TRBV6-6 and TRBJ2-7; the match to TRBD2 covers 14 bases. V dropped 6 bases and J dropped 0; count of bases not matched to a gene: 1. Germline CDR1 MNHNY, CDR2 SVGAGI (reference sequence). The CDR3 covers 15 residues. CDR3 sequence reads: CASRGTSGSSYEQYF. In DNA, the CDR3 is TGTGCCAGCAGAGGGACTAGCGGGAGCTCCTACGAGCAGTACTTC.

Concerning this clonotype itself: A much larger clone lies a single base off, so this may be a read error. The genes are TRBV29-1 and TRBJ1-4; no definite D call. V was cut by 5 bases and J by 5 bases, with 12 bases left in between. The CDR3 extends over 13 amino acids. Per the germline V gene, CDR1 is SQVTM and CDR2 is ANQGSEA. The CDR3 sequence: CSVRSFVNEKLFF. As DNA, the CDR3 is TGCAGCGTTCGGAGCTTCGTAAATGAAAAACTGTTTTTT. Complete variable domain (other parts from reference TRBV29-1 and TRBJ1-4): SAVISQKPSRDICQRGTSLTIQCQVDSQVTMMFWYRQQPGQSLTLIATANQGSEATYESGFVIDKFPISRPNLTFSTLTVSNMSPEDSSIYLCSVRSFVNEKLFFGSGTQLSVL.

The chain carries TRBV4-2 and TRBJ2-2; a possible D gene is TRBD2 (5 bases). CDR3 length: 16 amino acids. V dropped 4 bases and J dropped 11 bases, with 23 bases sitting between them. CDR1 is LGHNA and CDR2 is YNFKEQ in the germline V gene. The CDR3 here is CASSPVLVRNTCELFF. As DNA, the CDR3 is TGTGCCAGCAGCCCCGTACTAGTGAGGAACACCTGTGAGCTGTTTTTT.

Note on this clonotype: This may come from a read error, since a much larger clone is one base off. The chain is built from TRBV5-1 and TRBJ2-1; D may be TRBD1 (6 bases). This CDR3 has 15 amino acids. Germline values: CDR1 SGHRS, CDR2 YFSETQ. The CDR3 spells CANSLDPGTYNEQFF. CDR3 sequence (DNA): TGCGCCAACAGCTTGGATCCCGGGACATACAATGAGCAGTTCTTC.

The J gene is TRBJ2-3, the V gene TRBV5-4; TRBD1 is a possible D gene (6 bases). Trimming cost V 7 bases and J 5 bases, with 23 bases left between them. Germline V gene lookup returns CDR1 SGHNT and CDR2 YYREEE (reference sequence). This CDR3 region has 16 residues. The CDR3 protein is CASGPDAGVVVDTQYF. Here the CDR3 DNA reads TGTGCCAGCGGCCCCGACGCAGGGGTCGTGGTAGATACGCAGTATTTT.

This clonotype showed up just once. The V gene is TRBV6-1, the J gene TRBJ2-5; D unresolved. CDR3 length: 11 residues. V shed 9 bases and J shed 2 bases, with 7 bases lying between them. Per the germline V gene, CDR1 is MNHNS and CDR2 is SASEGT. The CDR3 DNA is TGTGCCAGTACCGAACAAGAGACCCAGTACTTC. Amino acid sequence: CASTEQETQYF.

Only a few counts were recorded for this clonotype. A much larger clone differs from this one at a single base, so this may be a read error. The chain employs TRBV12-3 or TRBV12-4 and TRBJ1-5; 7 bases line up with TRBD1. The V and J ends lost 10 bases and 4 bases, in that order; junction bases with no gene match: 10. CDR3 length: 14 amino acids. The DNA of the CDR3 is TGTGCCAACAGAGCGGGACAGCCAAATCAGCCCCAGCATTTT. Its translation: CANRAGQPNQPQHF.

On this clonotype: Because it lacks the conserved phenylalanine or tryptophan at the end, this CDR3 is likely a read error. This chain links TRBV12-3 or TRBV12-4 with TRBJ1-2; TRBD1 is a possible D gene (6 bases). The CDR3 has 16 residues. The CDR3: CASSLARVRGIYGYTS. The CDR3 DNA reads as TGTGCCAGCAGTCTAGCGCGGGTCAGGGGTATCTATGGTTACACCTCC.

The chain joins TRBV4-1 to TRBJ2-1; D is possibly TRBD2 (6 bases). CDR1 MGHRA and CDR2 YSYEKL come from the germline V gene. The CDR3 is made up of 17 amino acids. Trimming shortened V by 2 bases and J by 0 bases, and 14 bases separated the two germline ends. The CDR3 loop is CASSQSRTGDSYNEQFF. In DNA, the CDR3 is TGCGCCAGCAGCCAATCTCGAACGGGAGACTCCTACAATGAGCAGTTCTTC.

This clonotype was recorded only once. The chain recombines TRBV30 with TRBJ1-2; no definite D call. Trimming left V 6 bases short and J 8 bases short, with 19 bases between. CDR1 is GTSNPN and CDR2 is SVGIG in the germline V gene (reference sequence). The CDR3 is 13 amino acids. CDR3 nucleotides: TGTGCCTGCCCCAAGAGGGATAAATCGGGCTACACCTTC. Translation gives CACPKRDKSGYTF.

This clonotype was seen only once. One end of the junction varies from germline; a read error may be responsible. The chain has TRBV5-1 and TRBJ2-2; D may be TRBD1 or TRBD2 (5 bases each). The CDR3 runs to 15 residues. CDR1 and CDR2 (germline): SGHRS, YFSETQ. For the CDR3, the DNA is TGCGCCAGCAACTTGGTCCCAGGGAACACCGGGGAACTGTTTTTT. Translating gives CASNLVPGNTGELFF.